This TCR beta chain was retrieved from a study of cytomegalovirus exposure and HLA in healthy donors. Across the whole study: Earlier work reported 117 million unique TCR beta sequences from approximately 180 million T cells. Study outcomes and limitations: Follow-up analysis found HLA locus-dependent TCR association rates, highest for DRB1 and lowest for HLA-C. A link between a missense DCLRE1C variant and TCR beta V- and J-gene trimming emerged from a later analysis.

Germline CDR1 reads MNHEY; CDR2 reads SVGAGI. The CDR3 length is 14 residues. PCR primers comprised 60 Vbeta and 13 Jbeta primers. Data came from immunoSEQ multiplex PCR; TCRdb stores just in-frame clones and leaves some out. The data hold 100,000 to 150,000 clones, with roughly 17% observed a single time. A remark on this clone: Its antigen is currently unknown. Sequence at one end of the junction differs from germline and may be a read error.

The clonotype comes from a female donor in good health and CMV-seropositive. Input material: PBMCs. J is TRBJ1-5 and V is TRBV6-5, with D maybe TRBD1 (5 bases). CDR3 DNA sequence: TGTGCCAGCAGTTACTCAAGGGGCAATCAGCCCCAGAATTTT. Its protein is CASSYSRGNQPQNF.